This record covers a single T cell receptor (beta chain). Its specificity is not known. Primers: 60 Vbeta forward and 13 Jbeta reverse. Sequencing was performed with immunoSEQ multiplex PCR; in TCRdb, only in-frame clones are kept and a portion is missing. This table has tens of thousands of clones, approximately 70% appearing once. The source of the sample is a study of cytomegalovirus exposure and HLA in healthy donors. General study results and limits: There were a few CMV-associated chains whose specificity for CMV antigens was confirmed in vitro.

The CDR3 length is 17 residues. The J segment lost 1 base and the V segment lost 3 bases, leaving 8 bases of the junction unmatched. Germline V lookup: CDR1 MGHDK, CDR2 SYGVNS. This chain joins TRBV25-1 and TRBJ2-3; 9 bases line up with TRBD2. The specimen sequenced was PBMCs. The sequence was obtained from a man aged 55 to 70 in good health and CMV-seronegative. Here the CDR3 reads CASSDPLTSGRTDTQYF. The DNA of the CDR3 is TGTGCCAGCAGTGACCCCCTGACTAGCGGTCGCACAGATACGCAGTATTTT.